The source of this T cell receptor beta chain is a study of Ad26.COV2.S vaccination and SARS-CoV-2 variants (dated by TCRdb to the early 2020s). As for the study more broadly: Vaccine-arm donors were drawn from COV1001, a multicentre, randomized, double-blind, placebo-controlled phase I-IIa trial of Ad26.COV2.S in healthy adults. Dosing of Ad26.COV2.S was intramuscular, at either 5x10^10 or 1x10^11 viral particles, delivered as one shot or as two shots spaced 56 days apart. The specificity and breadth of SARS-CoV-2-reactive T cell receptors after Ad26.COV2.S vaccination were assessed by TCRbeta repertoire sequencing. The TCR-sequenced set comprised around 30 samples: 19 Ad26.COV2.S vaccine recipients, 5 placebo recipients and 8 SARS-CoV-2 convalescent individuals. Trial participants were randomized into five groups of five: low-dose or high-dose Ad26.COV2.S given once or twice, or placebo on both occasions. Blinding of investigators to trial group allocation was maintained during experiments and outcome assessment.

For CDR1 and CDR2, the germline V gene lists SGHRS and YFSETQ. The CDR3 measures 16 amino acids from cysteine to phenylalanine. Of the read, only the CDR3 DNA is kept; its 48 bases are in frame from base 1. V and J lose 0 bases and 5 bases, and a span of 17 bases separates them. The immunoSEQ Assay was used to sequence TCRbeta CDR3 regions. After extraction, genomic DNA underwent amplification by bias-controlled multiplex PCR, followed by high-throughput sequencing. For the original study's pipeline: To quantify the absolute abundance of every unique TCRbeta CDR3 region, sequences were collapsed and filtered. Usable DNA was measured by amplifying reference genes present in all nucleated cells, and TCRbeta template counts were normalized to that usable DNA to estimate T cell fraction. Repertoire TCRs were annotated as SARS-CoV-2-specific by exact matching of V gene, CDR3 amino acid sequence and J gene to a known reactive TCR set. The reference SARS-CoV-2 TCR set was obtained from MIRA and was filtered for enrichment in COVID-19-positive ImmuneCODE repertoires, whereby public or cross-reactive TCRs were removed. Drawing on the MIRA antigens, annotated TCRs were analysed further at the level of specific ORF or position within ORF. Breadth was defined as annotated unique rearrangements over total unique productive rearrangements; depth was the summed frequency of those rearrangements. TCR breadth was compared between groups using two-sided Wilcoxon rank-sum tests. This is the immuneACCESS table as TCRdb keeps it, with only in-frame sequences that have V and J called. A part of the clones is gone; compared with another copy, unresolved V genes explain less than half, and the rest is unexplained. The V and J calls and clone size come from that table; D and trimming were worked out from the DNA. The sample yields 240,000 or so clones; around 87% were counted once. The ten most abundant clones make up about 10% of the sample.

About this clone itself: Its cognate antigen has yet to be identified. Base qualities were left out, and no much larger clone turns up one base away.

Overall study results and their limits: The study was not powered for comparison of responses between vaccine doses or regimens. After vaccination, substantial breadth of spike-specific CD8+ and CD4+ T cell responses was reported. Comparable non-spike TCR breadth was observed between vaccine and placebo recipients, consistent with only spike being contained in the vaccine. According to the authors, total T cell responses may have been underestimated by the TCR breadth and depth analyses. Higher spike-specific TCR breadth was observed in Ad26.COV2.S recipients than in placebo recipients (P = 0.0014).

The treatment or condition label, as the study defines it: around 19 received Ad26.COV2.S at low or high dose, single or two shots; about 5 received placebo; per-sample allocation not given. For vaccine and placebo recipients, repertoires were sequenced using samples collected on day 63 after the first injection. In Cohort 1b, roughly 26 adults aged 18-55 years were enrolled at a single site in Boston, USA, between 29 July and 7 August 2020. As a vaccine, Ad26.COV2.S was a replication-incompetent adenovirus type 26 vector that expressed a prefusion-stabilized SARS-CoV-2 spike protein derived from the original Wuhan strain.

The sample consisted of peripheral blood, taken in a trial of Ad26.COV2.S vaccine versus placebo. In this chain, TRBV5-1 is recombined with TRBJ1-1; the D gene is not confidently resolved. This sequence was found in a person between 18 and 65 years old who received the Ad26.COV2.S COVID-19 vaccine or a placebo. The CDR3 protein is CASSLEETPSRTEAFF. At the DNA level, the sequence is TGCGCCAGCAGCTTGGAAGAGACCCCCAGTCGAACTGAAGCTTTCTTT. The full variable domain, completed from the reference TRBV5-1 and TRBJ1-1 proteins outside the CDR3, reads KAGVTQTPRYLIKTRGQQVTLSCSPISGHRSVSWYQQTPGQGLQFLFEYFSETQRNKGNFPGRFSGRQFSNSRSEMNVSTLELGDSALYLCASSLEETPSRTEAFFGQGTRLTVV.